These 25 T cell receptor beta chains share one sample of origin, sequenced in a study of cytomegalovirus exposure and HLA in healthy donors. The primer mix had 60 Vbeta and 13 Jbeta primers. Method: immunoSEQ multiplex PCR; TCRdb's copy keeps in-frame clones and lacks some. The sample lists roughly 160,000 clones, about 85% seen once, with 1% in the top ten. The sequenced material came from PBMCs. These receptor sequences come from a boy younger than 10 in good health and CMV-seronegative.

The V gene is TRBV28, the J gene TRBJ2-5, with D possibly TRBD2 on 5 matching bases. The V and J ends lost 4 bases and 1 base respectively, with 10 bases between them. CDR3 length: 14 residues. Germline loops: CDR1 MDHEN, CDR2 SYDVKM. DNA for the CDR3: TGTGCCAGCAGTTCCACCAGCGGCCAAGAGACCCAGTACTTC. Translation gives CASSSTSGQETQYF. The full variable domain, rest sourced from reference TRBV28 and TRBJ2-5, is DVKVTQSSRYLVKRTGEKVFLECVQDMDHENMFWYRQDPGLGLRLIYFSYDVKMKEKGDIPEGYSVSREKKERFSLILESASTNQTSMYLCASSSTSGQETQYFGPGTRLLVL.

The gene calls are TRBV4-2 and TRBJ1-5; the D gene is possibly TRBD1 (6 bases). This CDR3 has 15 amino acids. Germline lookup yields CDR1 LGHNA and CDR2 YNFKEQ. V was pared by 0 bases and J by 6 bases, with 12 bases between. The CDR3 is CASSQDRGGAQPQHF. For the CDR3, the DNA is TGTGCCAGCAGCCAAGATAGAGGGGGGGCTCAGCCCCAGCATTTT.

This chain connects TRBV25-1 to TRBJ1-4; no reliable D call. The CDR3 has 16 residues. CDR1 is MGHDK, CDR2 SYGVNS, per germline. Trimming left V 4 bases short and J 0 bases short, with 12 bases between. This CDR3 is CASSGSVAATNEKLFF. For the CDR3, the DNA is TGTGCCAGCAGTGGCAGTGTGGCGGCAACTAATGAAAAACTGTTTTTT.

This chain joins TRBV9 and TRBJ1-6; a possible D gene is TRBD1 (5 bases). CDR1 and CDR2 from the germline V gene are SGDLS and YYNGEE. The V gene lost 0 bases and the J gene lost 6 bases, with 13 bases spanning the gap. This CDR3 comprises 16 residues. DNA of the CDR3: TGTGCCAGCAGCGTAGAAGGCGGGGGGATTAATTCACCCCTCCACTTT. This codes for CASSVEGGGINSPLHF.

This rearrangement joins TRBV6-6 to TRBJ2-5, with D perhaps matching TRBD1 (6 bases). V lost 6 bases and J 5 bases, leaving 16 bases between the germline ends. This CDR3 region has 14 residues. Germline V CDR1 and CDR2: MNHNY, SVGAGI (reference sequence). CDR3 in DNA: TGTGCCAGCAGAGGTGGGGGCCGTTTGGAGACCCAGTACTTC. It translates to CASRGGGRLETQYF.

The chain couples TRBV9 to TRBJ1-1; 8 positions agree with TRBD1. J was trimmed by 2 bases and V by 3 bases; bases with no gene match: 6. The CDR3 extends over 15 amino acids. Germline CDR1 is SGDLS and CDR2 is YYNGEE. The CDR3 here is CASSGRDRSNTEAFF. In DNA, the CDR3 is TGTGCCAGCAGCGGCCGGGACAGGTCAAACACTGAAGCTTTCTTT.

For the CDR3, the DNA is TGCGCCAGCAGTGAAGGGGGATTCCGAAGCTATGGCTACACCTTC. Residues: CASSEGGFRSYGYTF. The chain recombines TRBV10-1 with TRBJ1-2; TRBD1 might be the D (6 bases). Trimming took off 3 bases at V and 4 bases at J, with 15 bases between the two ends. The CDR3 consists of 15 residues. Germline-derived CDR1 and CDR2 are WNHNN and SYGVQD (reference sequence).

This clone appeared a single time. At one boundary the junction diverges from the germline segment, which might be a read error. The chain links TRBV7-9 to TRBJ2-5, with TRBD1 identical over 8 bases. This CDR3 is 13 amino acids long. Germline V lookup: CDR1 SEHNR, CDR2 FQNEAQ (reference sequence). The CDR3 protein is CSSRQGPEETQYF. As DNA, the CDR3 is TGTTCCAGCCGACAGGGGCCAGAGGAGACCCAGTACTTC. The full variable domain, completed using reference TRBV7-9 and TRBJ2-5, is DTGVSQNPRHKITKRGQNVTFRCDPISEHNRLYWYRQTLGQGPEFLTYFQNEAQLEKSRLLSDRFSAERPKGSFSTLEIQRTEQGDSAMYLCSSRQGPEETQYFGPGTRLLVL.

This chain links TRBV6-1 with TRBJ1-2, with 7 bases aligning to TRBD1. CDR3 length: 14 amino acids. J was trimmed by 3 bases and V by 7 bases; bases with no gene match: 8. From germline, CDR1 is MNHNS and CDR2 SASEGT. CDR3 loop: CASTLDRPYYGYTF. CDR3 DNA: TGTGCCAGCACCCTGGACAGGCCTTACTATGGCTACACCTTC.

This chain links TRBV19 with TRBJ2-5; a weak D match, TRBD1 (6 bases). The CDR3 is made up of 14 amino acids. Trimming took 6 bases from V and 6 from J, leaving 17 bases between them. Per germline, CDR1 LNHDA and CDR2 SQIVND (reference sequence). In nucleotides, the CDR3 is TGTGCCAGTAGCACCCACACAGGGTTACAGACCCAGTACTTC. This translates into CASSTHTGLQTQYF.

This clone appeared a single time. The CDR3 loop reads CASSTWTAMNTEAFF. In DNA, the CDR3 is TGTGCCAGTAGTACTTGGACAGCCATGAACACTGAAGCTTTCTTT. The chain carries TRBV19 and TRBJ1-1, with D possibly matching TRBD1 (6 bases). V lost 4 bases and J 0 bases, leaving 12 bases between the germline ends. This CDR3 is built from 15 residues. The germline V gene encodes CDR1 LNHDA and CDR2 SQIVND (reference sequence).

The gene calls are TRBV10-3 and TRBJ1-2; 9 positions match TRBD1. The V gene's germline CDR1 is ENHRY and CDR2 SYGVKD. The CDR3 totals 14 residues. Unmatched junction bases numbered 12, after V lost 6 bases and J lost 10 bases. The CDR3 region has the DNA TGTGCCATCAGATCACAGGGGGCAGGGAGTGACTACACCTTC. The encoded protein is CAIRSQGAGSDYTF.

The rearrangement joins TRBV6-1 to TRBJ2-3; the match to TRBD2 covers 8 bases. J was trimmed by 0 bases and V by 1 base; bases with no gene match: 3. The CDR3 is made up of 16 amino acids. Germline lookup yields CDR1 MNHNS and CDR2 SASEGT. The CDR3 loop is CASSEGPGGSTDTQYF. DNA of the CDR3: TGTGCCAGCAGTGAAGGTCCGGGGGGGAGCACAGATACGCAGTATTTT.

The chain joins TRBV5-1 to TRBJ2-1; D possibly corresponds to TRBD1 (6 bases). The germline CDR1 and CDR2 sequences are SGHRS and YFSETQ. This CDR3 is 15 amino acids long. The ends were cut back, 1 base at V and 0 bases at J, with 8 bases in the middle. CDR3 DNA sequence: TGCGCCAGCAGCTTGACAGGGACCTCCTACAATGAGCAGTTCTTC. Protein sequence: CASSLTGTSYNEQFF. Full variable domain (missing parts from reference TRBV5-1 and TRBJ2-1): KAGVTQTPRYLIKTRGQQVTLSCSPISGHRSVSWYQQTPGQGLQFLFEYFSETQRNKGNFPGRFSGRQFSNSRSEMNVSTLELGDSALYLCASSLTGTSYNEQFFGPGTRLTVL.

This clone was recorded a few times. The chain links TRBV14 to TRBJ1-6; no definite D call. Germline V gene sequence: CDR1 SGHDN, CDR2 FVKESK. The CDR3 runs 12 residues. Trimming shortened V by 4 bases and J by 6 bases, and 4 bases separated the two germline ends. The DNA of the CDR3 is TGTGCCAGCAGCCCTTTTAATTCACCCCTCCACTTT. Protein: CASSPFNSPLHF. The full variable domain, in which reference TRBV14 and TRBJ1-6 provide the parts outside the CDR3, is EAGVTQFPSHSVIEKGQTVTLRCDPISGHDNLYWYRRVMGKEIKFLLHFVKESKQDESGMPNNRFLAERTGGTYSTLKVQPAELEDSGVYFCASSPFNSPLHFGNGTRLTVT.

The chain links TRBV2 to TRBJ2-5, with D tentatively TRBD1 (5 bases). There are 15 residues in the CDR3. Germline CDR1 SNHLY, CDR2 FYNNEI. V dropped 3 bases and J dropped 6 bases, with 17 bases sitting between them. The CDR3 protein is CASSDSWQGRKTQYF. CDR3 nucleotides: TGTGCCAGCAGTGATTCGTGGCAGGGCAGGAAGACCCAGTACTTC.

This chain links TRBV5-6 with TRBJ1-1; D is unresolved. The germline CDR1 and CDR2 sequences are SGHDT and YYEEEE. This CDR3 spans 13 amino acids. Trimming pared 1 base from V and 3 bases from J, leaving 7 bases between. Here the CDR3 reads CASSLLVDTEAFF. DNA for the CDR3: TGTGCCAGCAGCTTGTTAGTGGACACTGAAGCTTTCTTT.

The chain has TRBV2 and TRBJ2-4; tentatively, D is TRBD2 (5 bases). Germline CDR1 SNHLY, CDR2 FYNNEI. CDR3 length equals 15 residues. The V end was cut by 2 bases, the J end by 0 bases, with 8 bases between. CDR3 in DNA: TGTGCCAGCAGTGAAAACGGACTAGCCAAAAACATTCAGTACTTC. Protein: CASSENGLAKNIQYF.

V and J are TRBV5-6 and TRBJ1-4; D is unresolved. The CDR3 contains 16 residues. Trimming took 0 bases from V and 4 from J, leaving 13 bases between them. CDR1 is SGHDT and CDR2 is YYEEEE in the germline V gene. The CDR3 DNA reads as TGTGCCAGCAGCTTGGATAAGGCGGGTTTTAATGAAAAACTGTTTTTT. Its protein product is CASSLDKAGFNEKLFF.

The chain links TRBV28 to TRBJ1-6, with 7 positions matching TRBD1. Germline CDR1 and CDR2: MDHEN and SYDVKM. V shed 10 bases, J shed 13 bases, and the junction held 13 bases outside the gene matches. This CDR3 has 13 amino acids. The CDR3 DNA is TGTGCCACCGACCGGGACAGCCACTCGCCCCTCCACTTT. This encodes CATDRDSHSPLHF.

V usage is TRBV5-1 and J usage is TRBJ2-7; 7 bases map to TRBD1. V trimming: 4 bases; J trimming: 1 base; junction bases outside the gene matches: 5. CDR3 length equals 14 residues. Germline V lookup: CDR1 SGHRS, CDR2 YFSETQ. Here the CDR3 reads CASSPRTGSYEQYV. DNA of the CDR3: TGCGCCAGCAGCCCAAGGACAGGTTCCTACGAGCAGTACGTC.

The chain joins TRBV18 to TRBJ2-2, with 9 bases identical to TRBD1. J was trimmed by 4 bases and V by 5 bases; bases with no gene match: 5. The germline CDR1 and CDR2 sequences are KGHSH and LQKENI. This CDR3 is 15 amino acids long. CDR3 region: CASSIRTGATGELFF. DNA for the CDR3: TGTGCCAGCTCAATCAGGACAGGGGCCACCGGGGAGCTGTTTTTT.

The chain combines TRBV7-9 with TRBJ1-4, with TRBD1 as a possible D gene (6 bases). The CDR3 is made up of 14 amino acids. CDR1 and CDR2 (germline): SEHNR, FQNEAQ (reference sequence). V was clipped by 5 bases and J by 0 bases, with 7 bases between them. The CDR3 bases are TGTGCCAGCAGCCGGGACACAACTAATGAAAAACTGTTTTTT. It is translated as CASSRDTTNEKLFF.

As concerns this clone: Additional DNA sequences in this sample encode the identical CDR3. The V call is TRBV2, the J call TRBJ1-2; 8 nucleotides agree with TRBD1. Trimming took 5 bases from V and 4 from J; bases not matched to a gene: 3. This CDR3 is 13 amino acids long. Germline loops: CDR1 SNHLY, CDR2 FYNNEI. CDR3 in DNA: TGTGCCAGCAGTCCGGGGACAGGCTATGGCTACACCTTC. This translates into CASSPGTGYGYTF. The entire variable domain, with the rest obtained from reference TRBV2 and TRBJ1-2, is as follows: EPEVTQTPSHQVTQMGQEVILRCVPISNHLYFYWYRQILGQKVEFLVSFYNNEISEKSEIFDDQFSVERPDGSNFTLKIRSTKLEDSAMYFCASSPGTGYGYTFGSGTRLTVV.

J is TRBJ1-6 and V is TRBV4-1; 7 bases are a match to TRBD1. The germline CDR1 and CDR2 sequences are MGHRA and YSYEKL. The CDR3 has 16 amino acids. The V gene end was trimmed by 4 bases and the J gene end by 9 bases; junction bases not matched to a gene: 12. CDR3 DNA: TGCGCCAGCAGCCCCTTACACGGGACAGATGGTTCACCCCTCCACTTT. Translation gives CASSPLHGTDGSPLHF.